This T cell receptor beta chain comes out of a study of neurological immune-mediated disorders. Germline CDR1 is SGHRS and CDR2 is YFSETQ. The V end lost 2 bases, the J end lost 5 bases, and 16 bases lay between the germline ends. The CDR3 runs to 15 residues. TCRdb passed the 5' RACE reads through MiXCR, listing each CDR3 protein once. The sample carries about 53,000 distinct CDR3 sequences, around 17% recorded once. In this sample, this clonotype turned up many times. This chain links TRBV5-1 with TRBJ2-5; D not certain. The origin of this receptor is a man between 60 and 70 years old in good health. Material: PBMCs. CDR3 sequence: CASSLASRERETQYF. The DNA of the CDR3 is TGCGCCAGCAGCTTAGCTTCTAGAGAACGGGAGACCCAGTACTTC. The full variable domain, in which reference TRBV5-1 and TRBJ2-5 provide the parts outside the CDR3, is KAGVTQTPRYLIKTRGQQVTLSCSPISGHRSVSWYQQTPGQGLQFLFEYFSETQRNKGNFPGRFSGRQFSNSRSEMNVSTLELGDSALYLCASSLASRERETQYFGPGTRLLVL.